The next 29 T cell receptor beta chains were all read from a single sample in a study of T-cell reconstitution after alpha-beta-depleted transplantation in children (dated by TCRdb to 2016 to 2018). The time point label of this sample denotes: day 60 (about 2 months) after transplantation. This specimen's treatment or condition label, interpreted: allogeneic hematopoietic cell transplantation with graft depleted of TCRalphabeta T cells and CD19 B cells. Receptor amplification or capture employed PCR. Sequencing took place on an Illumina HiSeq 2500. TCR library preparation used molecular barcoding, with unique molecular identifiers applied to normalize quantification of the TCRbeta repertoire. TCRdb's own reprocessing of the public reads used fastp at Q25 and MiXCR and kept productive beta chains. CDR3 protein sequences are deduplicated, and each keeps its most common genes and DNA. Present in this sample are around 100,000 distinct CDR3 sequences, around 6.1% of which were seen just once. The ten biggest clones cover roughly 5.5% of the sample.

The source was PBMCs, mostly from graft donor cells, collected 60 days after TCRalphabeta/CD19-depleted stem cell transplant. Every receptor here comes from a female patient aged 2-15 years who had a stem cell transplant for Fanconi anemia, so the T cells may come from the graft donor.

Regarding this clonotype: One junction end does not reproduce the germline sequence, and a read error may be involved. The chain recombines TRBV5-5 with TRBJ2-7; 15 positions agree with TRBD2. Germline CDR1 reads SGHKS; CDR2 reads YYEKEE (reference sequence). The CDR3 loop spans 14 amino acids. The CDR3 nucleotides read TGTTCCAGCAACGGACTAGCGGGAGGGAACGAGCAGTACTTC. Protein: CSSNGLAGGNEQYF.

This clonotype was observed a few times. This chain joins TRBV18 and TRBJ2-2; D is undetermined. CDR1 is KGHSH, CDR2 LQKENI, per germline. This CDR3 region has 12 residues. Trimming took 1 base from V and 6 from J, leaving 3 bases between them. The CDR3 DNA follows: TGTGCCAGCTCACCACATCCCGGGGAGCTGTTTTTT. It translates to CASSPHPGELFF.

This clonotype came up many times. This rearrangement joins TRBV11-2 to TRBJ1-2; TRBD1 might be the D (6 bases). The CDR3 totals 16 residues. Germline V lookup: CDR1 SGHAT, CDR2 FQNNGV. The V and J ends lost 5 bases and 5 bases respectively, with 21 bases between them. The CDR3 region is CASSPTWGQRGYGYTF. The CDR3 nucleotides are TGTGCCAGCAGCCCGACTTGGGGGCAACGTGGGTATGGCTACACCTTC.

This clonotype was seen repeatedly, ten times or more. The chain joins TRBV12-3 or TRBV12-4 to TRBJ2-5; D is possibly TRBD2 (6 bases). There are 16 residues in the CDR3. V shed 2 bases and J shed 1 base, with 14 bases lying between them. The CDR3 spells CASSLRRGPLQETQYF. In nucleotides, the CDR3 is TGTGCCAGCAGTTTACGGAGGGGCCCCCTCCAAGAGACCCAGTACTTC.

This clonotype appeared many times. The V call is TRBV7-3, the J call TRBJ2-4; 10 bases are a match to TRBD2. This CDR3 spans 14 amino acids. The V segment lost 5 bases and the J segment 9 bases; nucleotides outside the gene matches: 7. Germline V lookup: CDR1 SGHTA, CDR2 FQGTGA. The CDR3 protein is CASSRAGGPGIQYF. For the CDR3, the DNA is TGTGCCAGCAGCCGAGCGGGAGGGCCAGGCATTCAGTACTTC.

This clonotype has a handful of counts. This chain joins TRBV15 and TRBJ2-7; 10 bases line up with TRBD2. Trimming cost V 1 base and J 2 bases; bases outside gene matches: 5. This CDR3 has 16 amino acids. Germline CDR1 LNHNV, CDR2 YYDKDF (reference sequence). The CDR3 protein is CATSRVHSGRPYEQYF. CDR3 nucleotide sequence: TGTGCCACCAGCAGAGTCCATAGCGGGAGGCCCTACGAGCAGTACTTC. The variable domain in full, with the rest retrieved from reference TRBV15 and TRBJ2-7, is DAMVIQNPRYQVTQFGKPVTLSCSQTLNHNVMYWYQQKSSQAPKLLFHYYDKDFNNEADTPDNFQSRRPNTSFCFLDIRSPGLGDTAMYLCATSRVHSGRPYEQYFGPGTRLTVT.

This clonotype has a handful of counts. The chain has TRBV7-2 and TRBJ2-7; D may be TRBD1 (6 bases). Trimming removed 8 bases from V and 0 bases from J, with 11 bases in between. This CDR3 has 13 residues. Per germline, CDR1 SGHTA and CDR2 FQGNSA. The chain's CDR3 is CASRLGGSYEQYF. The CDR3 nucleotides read TGTGCCAGCCGGCTAGGGGGCTCCTACGAGCAGTACTTC.

DNA of the CDR3: TGTGCCAGCAGTTTGGCGGGACTAGGGCCCACAGATACGCAGTATTTT. This gives the protein CASSLAGLGPTDTQYF. V is TRBV27 and J is TRBJ2-3, with 8 nucleotides matching TRBD2. V was clipped by 3 bases and J by 2 bases; unmatched bases: 7. The CDR3 is made up of 16 amino acids. Germline assignment: CDR1 MNHEY and CDR2 SMNVEV (reference sequence).

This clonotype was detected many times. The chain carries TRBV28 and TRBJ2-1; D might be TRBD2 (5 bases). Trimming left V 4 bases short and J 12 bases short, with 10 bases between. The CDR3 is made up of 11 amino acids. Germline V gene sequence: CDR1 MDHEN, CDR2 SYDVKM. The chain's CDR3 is CASSSSPTQFF. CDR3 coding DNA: TGTGCCAGCAGTTCTAGCCCGACGCAGTTCTTC.

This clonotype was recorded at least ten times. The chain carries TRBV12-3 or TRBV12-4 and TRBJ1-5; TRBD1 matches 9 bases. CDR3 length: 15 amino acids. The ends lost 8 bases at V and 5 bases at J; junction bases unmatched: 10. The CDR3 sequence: CASQIRQGVDQPQHF. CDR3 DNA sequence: TGTGCCAGCCAGATCCGACAGGGGGTCGATCAGCCCCAGCATTTT.

CDR3 nucleotides: TGTGCCAGCAGCGTAGGAGACGCCGCCTACGAGCAGTACTTC. Residues: CASSVGDAAYEQYF. The V gene is TRBV9, the J gene TRBJ2-7; D gene unclear. The CDR3 is made up of 14 amino acids. The V end was cut by 0 bases, the J end by 2 bases, with 9 bases between. Germline assignment: CDR1 SGDLS and CDR2 YYNGEE.

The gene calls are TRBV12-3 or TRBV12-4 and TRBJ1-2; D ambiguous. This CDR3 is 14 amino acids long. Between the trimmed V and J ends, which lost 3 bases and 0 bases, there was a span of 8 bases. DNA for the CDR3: TGTGCCAGCAGTTTTTACCTTACTAACTATGGCTACACCTTC. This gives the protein CASSFYLTNYGYTF.

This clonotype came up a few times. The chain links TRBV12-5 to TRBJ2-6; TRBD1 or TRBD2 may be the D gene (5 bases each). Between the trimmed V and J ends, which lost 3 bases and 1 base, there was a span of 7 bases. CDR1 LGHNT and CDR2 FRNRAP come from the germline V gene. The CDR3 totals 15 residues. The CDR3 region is CASGLEGSGANVLTF. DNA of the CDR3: TGTGCTAGTGGTTTAGAGGGGTCTGGGGCCAACGTCCTGACTTTC.

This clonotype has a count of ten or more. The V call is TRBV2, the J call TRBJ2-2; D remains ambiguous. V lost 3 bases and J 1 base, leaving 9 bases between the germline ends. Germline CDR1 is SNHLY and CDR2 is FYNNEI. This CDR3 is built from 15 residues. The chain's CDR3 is CASSDRRKNTGELFF. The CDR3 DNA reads TGTGCCAGCAGTGACCGACGGAAGAACACCGGGGAGCTGTTTTTT.

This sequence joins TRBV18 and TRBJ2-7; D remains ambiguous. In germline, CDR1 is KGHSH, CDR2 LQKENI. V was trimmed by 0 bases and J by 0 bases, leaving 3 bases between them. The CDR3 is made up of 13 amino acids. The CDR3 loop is CASSPPDSYEQYF. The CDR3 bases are TGTGCCAGCTCACCACCGGACTCCTACGAGCAGTACTTC.

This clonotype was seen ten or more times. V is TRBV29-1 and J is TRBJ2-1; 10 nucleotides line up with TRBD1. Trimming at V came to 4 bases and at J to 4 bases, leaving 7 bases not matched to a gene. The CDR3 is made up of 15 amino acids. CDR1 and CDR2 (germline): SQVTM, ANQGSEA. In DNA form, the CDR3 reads TGCAGCGTTGTTCCCGGACAGGGGGTTTACAATGAGCAGTTCTTC. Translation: CSVVPGQGVYNEQFF.

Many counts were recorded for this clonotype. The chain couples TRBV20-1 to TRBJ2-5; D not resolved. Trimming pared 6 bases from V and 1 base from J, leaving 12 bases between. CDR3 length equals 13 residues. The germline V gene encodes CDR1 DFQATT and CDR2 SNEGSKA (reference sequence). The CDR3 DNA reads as TGCAGTGCCCCCCCGAGGCCCCAAGAGACCCAGTACTTC. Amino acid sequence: CSAPPRPQETQYF.

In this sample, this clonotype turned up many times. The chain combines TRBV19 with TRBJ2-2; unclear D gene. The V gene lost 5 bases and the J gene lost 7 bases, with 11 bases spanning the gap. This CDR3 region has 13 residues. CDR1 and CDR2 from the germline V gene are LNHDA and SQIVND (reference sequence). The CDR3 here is CASSSLQIGELFF. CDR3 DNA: TGTGCCAGTAGTTCCCTCCAAATCGGGGAGCTGTTTTTT.

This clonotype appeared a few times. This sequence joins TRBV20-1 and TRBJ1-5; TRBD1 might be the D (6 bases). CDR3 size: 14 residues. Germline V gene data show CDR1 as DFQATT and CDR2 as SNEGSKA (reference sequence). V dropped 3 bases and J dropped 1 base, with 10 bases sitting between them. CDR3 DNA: TGCAGTGCTAGGTGGGGGGCGAGCAATCAGCCCCAGCATTTT. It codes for CSARWGASNQPQHF.

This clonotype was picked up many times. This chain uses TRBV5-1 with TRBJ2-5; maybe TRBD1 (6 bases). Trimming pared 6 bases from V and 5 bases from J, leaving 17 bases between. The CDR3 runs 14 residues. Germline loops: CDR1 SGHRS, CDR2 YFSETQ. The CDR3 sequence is CASIPTAGEETQYF. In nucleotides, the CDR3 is TGCGCCAGCATCCCGACGGCAGGGGAGGAGACCCAGTACTTC.

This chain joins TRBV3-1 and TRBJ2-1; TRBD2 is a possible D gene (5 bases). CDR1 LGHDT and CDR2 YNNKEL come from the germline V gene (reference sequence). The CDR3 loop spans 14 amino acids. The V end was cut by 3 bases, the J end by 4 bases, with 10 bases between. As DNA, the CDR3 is TGTGCCAGCAGCCACGGACTTCCATACAATGAGCAGTTCTTC. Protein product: CASSHGLPYNEQFF.

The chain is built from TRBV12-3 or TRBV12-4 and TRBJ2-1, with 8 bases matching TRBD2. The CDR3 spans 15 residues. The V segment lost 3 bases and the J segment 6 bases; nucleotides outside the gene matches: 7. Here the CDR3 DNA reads TGTGCCAGCAGTTTCGCGGGGGGCCTGCTCAATGAGCAGTTCTTC. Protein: CASSFAGGLLNEQFF.

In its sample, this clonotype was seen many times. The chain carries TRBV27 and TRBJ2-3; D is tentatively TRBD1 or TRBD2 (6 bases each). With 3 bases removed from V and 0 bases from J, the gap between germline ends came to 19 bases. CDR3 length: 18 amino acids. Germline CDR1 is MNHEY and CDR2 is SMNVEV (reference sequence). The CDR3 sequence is CASSFSGWGALSTDTQYF. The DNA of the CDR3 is TGTGCCAGCAGTTTTTCGGGGTGGGGGGCCCTTAGCACAGATACGCAGTATTTT.

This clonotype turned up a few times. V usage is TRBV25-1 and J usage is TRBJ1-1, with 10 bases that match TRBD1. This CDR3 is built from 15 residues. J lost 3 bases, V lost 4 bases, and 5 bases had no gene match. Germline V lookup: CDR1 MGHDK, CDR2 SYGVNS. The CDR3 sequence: CASSGDRGLDTEAFF. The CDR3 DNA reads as TGTGCCAGCAGTGGGGACAGGGGATTGGACACTGAAGCTTTCTTT.

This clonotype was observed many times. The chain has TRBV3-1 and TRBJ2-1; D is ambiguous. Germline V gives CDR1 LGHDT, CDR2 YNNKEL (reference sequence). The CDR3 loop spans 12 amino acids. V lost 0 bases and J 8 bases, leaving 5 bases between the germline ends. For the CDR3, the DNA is TGTGCCAGCAGCCAAGAAAGAGATGAGCAGTTCTTC. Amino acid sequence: CASSQERDEQFF.

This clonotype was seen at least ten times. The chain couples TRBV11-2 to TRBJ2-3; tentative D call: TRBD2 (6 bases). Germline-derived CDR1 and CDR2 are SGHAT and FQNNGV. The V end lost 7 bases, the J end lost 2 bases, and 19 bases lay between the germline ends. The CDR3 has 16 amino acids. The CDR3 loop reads CASIRRDSSFTDTQYF. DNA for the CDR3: TGTGCCAGCATCCGCCGGGACTCGTCCTTCACAGATACGCAGTATTTT. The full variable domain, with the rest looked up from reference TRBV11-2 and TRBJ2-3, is EAGVAQSPRYKIIEKRQSVAFWCNPISGHATLYWYQQILGQGPKLLIQFQNNGVVDDSQLPKDRFSAERLKGVDSTLKIQPAKLEDSAVYLCASIRRDSSFTDTQYFGPGTRLTVL.

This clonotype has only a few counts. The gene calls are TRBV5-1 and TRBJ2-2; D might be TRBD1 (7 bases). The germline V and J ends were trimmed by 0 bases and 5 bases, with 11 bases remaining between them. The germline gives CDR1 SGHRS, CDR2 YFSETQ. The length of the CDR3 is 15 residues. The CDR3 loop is CASSLVRGETGELFF. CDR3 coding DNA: TGCGCCAGCAGCTTGGTCAGGGGGGAAACCGGGGAGCTGTTTTTT.

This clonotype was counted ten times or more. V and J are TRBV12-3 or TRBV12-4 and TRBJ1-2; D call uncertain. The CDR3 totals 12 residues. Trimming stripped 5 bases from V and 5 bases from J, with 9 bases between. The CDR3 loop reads CASSRPPYGYTF. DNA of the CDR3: TGTGCCAGCAGTAGACCCCCGTATGGCTACACCTTC.

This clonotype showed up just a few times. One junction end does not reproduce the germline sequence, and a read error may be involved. In DNA, the CDR3 is TGTGCCAGCTCTCCACAAATACAGGGGATTGGGTACACTGAAGCTTTCTTT. As protein: CASSPQIQGIGYTEAFF. The rearrangement joins TRBV18 to TRBJ1-1; 7 positions match TRBD1. This CDR3 spans 17 amino acids. The V gene's germline CDR1 is KGHSH and CDR2 LQKENI. Drawing the rest from reference TRBV18 and TRBJ1-1, the complete variable domain is NAGVMQNPRHLVRRRGQEARLRCSPMKGHSHVYWYRQLPEEGLKFMVYLQKENIIDESGMPKERFSAEFPKEGPSILRIQQVVRGDSAAYFCASSPQIQGIGYTEAFFGQGTRLTVV.